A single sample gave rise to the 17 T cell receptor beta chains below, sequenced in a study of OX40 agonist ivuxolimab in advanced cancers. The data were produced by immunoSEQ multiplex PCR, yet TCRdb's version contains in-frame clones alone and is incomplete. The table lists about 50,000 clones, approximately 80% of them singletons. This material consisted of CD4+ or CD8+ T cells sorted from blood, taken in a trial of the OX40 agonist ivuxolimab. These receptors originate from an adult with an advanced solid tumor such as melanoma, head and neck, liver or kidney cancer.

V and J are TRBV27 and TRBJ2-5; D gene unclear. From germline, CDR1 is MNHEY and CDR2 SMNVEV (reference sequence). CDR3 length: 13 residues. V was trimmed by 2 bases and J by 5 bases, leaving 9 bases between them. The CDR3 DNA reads TGTGCCAGCAGTTTAGTAAGTTGGGAGACCCAGTACTTC. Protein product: CASSLVSWETQYF.

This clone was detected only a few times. The CDR3, as DNA: TGTGCCAGCAGTCGGACAGGGTCGCTTGGGGAGCAGTACTTC. It specifies CASSRTGSLGEQYF. The J gene is TRBJ2-7, the V gene TRBV6-5; 8 bases match TRBD1. J gave up 7 bases and V 5 bases, and 10 bases lay outside the gene matches. The CDR3 totals 14 residues. The germline gives CDR1 MNHEY, CDR2 SVGAGI.

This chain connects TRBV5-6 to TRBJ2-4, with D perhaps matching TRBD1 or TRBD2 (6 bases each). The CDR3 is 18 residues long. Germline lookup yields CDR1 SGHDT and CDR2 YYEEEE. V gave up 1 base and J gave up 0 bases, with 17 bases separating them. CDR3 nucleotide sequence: TGTGCCAGCAGCTTGTTAATTGAGGGGGGCGGAGCCAAAAACATTCAGTACTTC. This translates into CASSLLIEGGGAKNIQYF. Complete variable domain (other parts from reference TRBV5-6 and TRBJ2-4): DAGVTQSPTHLIKTRGQQVTLRCSPKSGHDTVSWYQQALGQGPQFIFQYYEEEERQRGNFPDRFSGHQFPNYSSELNVNALLLGDSALYLCASSLLIEGGGAKNIQYFGAGTRLSVL.

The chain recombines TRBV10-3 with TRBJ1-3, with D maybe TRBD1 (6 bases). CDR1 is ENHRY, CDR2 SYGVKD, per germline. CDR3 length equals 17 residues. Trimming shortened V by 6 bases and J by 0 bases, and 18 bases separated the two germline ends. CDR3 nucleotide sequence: TGTGCCATCAGCTGGACAGCGCCTACCGTCTCTGGAAACACCATATATTTT. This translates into CAISWTAPTVSGNTIYF.

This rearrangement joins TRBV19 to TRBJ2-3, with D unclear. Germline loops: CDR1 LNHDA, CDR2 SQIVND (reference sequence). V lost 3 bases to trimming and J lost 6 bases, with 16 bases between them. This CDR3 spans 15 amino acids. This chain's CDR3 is CASSMAGGFRDTQYF. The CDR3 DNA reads TGTGCCAGTAGTATGGCAGGCGGTTTCAGGGATACGCAGTATTTT.

The DNA for the CDR3 is TGTGCCAGCAGACCCTCAACAGGGGCCGGCATTCAGTACTTC. It specifies CASRPSTGAGIQYF. V gene TRBV28 combines with J gene TRBJ2-4; 7 bases fit TRBD1. The CDR3 totals 14 residues. Germline trimming cut 6 bases from V and 9 bases from J; bases unmatched to any gene: 11. Germline-derived CDR1 and CDR2 are MDHEN and SYDVKM.

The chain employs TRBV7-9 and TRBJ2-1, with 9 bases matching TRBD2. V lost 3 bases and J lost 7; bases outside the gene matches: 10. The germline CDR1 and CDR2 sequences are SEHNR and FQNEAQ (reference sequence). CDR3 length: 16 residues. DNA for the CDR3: TGTGCCAGCAGCTTCCCCGAGGGAGCGGGAGGTAATGAGCAGTTCTTC. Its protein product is CASSFPEGAGGNEQFF.

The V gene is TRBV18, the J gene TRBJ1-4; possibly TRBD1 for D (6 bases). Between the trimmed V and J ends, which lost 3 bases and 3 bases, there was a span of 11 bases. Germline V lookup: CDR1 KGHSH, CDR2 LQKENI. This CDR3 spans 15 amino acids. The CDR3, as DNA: TGTGCCAGCTCACCTTACAGGGAGGCTAATGAAAAACTGTTTTTT. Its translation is CASSPYREANEKLFF.

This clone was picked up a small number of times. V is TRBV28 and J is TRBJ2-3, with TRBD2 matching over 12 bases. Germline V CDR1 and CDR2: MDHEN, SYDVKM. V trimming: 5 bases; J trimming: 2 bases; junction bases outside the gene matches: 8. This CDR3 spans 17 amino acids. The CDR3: CASSTSGRLRATDTQYF. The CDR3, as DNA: TGTGCCAGCAGTACTAGCGGGAGGTTACGGGCCACAGATACGCAGTATTTT. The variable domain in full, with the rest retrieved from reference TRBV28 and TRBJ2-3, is DVKVTQSSRYLVKRTGEKVFLECVQDMDHENMFWYRQDPGLGLRLIYFSYDVKMKEKGDIPEGYSVSREKKERFSLILESASTNQTSMYLCASSTSGRLRATDTQYFGPGTRLTVL.

CDR3 DNA sequence: TGTGCCAGCACTACCCAGGGGGGAACATATCAGCCCCAGCATTTT. Protein: CASTTQGGTYQPQHF. The chain combines TRBV2 with TRBJ1-5; 7 nucleotides align to TRBD1. CDR1 and CDR2 (germline): SNHLY, FYNNEI. V was pared by 7 bases and J by 5 bases, with 11 bases of the junction left unmatched. The CDR3 loop spans 15 amino acids.

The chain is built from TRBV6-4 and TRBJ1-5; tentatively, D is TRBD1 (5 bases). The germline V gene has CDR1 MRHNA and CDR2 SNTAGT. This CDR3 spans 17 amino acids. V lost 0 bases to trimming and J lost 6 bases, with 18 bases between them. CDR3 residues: CASSDSRHSKRGQPQHF. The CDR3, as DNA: TGTGCCAGCAGTGACTCTCGACACAGCAAGAGGGGTCAGCCCCAGCATTTT.

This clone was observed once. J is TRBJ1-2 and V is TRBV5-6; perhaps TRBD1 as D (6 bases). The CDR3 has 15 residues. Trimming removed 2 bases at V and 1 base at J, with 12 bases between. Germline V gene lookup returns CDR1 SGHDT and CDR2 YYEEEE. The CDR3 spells CASSFDRTHNYGYTF. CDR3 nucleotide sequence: TGTGCCAGCAGCTTTGACAGGACCCATAACTATGGCTACACCTTC.

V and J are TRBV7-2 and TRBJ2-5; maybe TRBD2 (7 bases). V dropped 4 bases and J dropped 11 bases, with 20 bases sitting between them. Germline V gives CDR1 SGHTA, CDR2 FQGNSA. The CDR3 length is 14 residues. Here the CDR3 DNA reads TGTGCCAGCAGCTCGCGGCCCCAAGGGGGGGAGCAGTACTTC. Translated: CASSSRPQGGEQYF.

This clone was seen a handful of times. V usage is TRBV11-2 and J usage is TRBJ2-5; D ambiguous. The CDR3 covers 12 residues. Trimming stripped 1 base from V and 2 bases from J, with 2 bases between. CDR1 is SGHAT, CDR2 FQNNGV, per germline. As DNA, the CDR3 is TGTGCCAGCAGCTTAGTTCAAGAGACCCAGTACTTC. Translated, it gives CASSLVQETQYF.

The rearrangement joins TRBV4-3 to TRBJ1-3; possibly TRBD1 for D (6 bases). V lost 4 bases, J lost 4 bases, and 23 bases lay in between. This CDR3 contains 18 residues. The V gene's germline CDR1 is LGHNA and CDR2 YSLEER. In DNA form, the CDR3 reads TGCGCCAGCAGCCTCTATCTTATGGGGGCAGGGTCCGGAAACACCATATATTTT. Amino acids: CASSLYLMGAGSGNTIYF.

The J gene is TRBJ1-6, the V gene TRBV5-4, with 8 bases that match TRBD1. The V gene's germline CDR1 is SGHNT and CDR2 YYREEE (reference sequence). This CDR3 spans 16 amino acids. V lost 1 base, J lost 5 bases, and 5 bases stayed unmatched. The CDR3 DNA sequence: TGTGCCAGCAGCTTGCAACAGGGGGTGAATAATTCACCCCTCCACTTT. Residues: CASSLQQGVNNSPLHF.

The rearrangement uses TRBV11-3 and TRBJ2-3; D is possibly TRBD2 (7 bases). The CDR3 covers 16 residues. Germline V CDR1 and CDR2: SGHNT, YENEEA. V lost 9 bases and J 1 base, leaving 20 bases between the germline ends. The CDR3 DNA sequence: TGTGCCAGGTGGGGGGGGGCCTCCCCGGGCACAGATACGCAGTATTTT. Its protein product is CARWGGASPGTDTQYF.